There are many counts of the clone carrying this TCR beta chain. Germline V gives CDR1 LGHDT, CDR2 YNNKEL (reference sequence). The V end was cut by 4 bases, the J end by 2 bases, with 9 bases between. The CDR3 spans 13 residues. This specimen comes from a study of patients and donors after allogeneic stem cell transplantation. A single record per CDR3 protein comes from TCRdb applying MiXCR to the RT-PCR reads. The sample gives approximately 90,000 distinct CDR3 sequences, just under 5% of which show up once; 2.5% to 3% is in the top ten. The specimen sequenced was blood, either unsorted or a sorted T cell fraction (not recorded which). This chain links TRBV3-1 with TRBJ2-7; D is uncertain. The origin of this receptor is a human donor who was either an allogeneic HSCT recipient or a stem cell or donor lymphocyte infusion donor (not recorded which). It is not recorded whose cells these are; they may come from a transplant donor. DNA of the CDR3: TGTGCCAGCAGCCTCGGGCCCACCTACGAGCAGTACTTC. Its translation: CASSLGPTYEQYF.